This T cell receptor (beta chain) is drawn from a study of T-cell memory formation after mild COVID-19. General observations from the study: Researchers found some responding clones in pre-infection memory, a sign that cross-reactive memory joined.

Germline V gene lookup returns CDR1 MNHNS and CDR2 SASEGT. This CDR3 spans 13 amino acids. Trimming removed 1 base at V and 7 bases at J, with 10 bases between. Turning to this clonotype: What it recognizes is unknown.

TCRdb fed the 5' RACE reads into MiXCR, producing one record per CDR3 protein. This sample has 300,000 to 350,000 distinct CDR3 sequences, with approximately 14% found just once. The material sequenced was PBMCs or a T cell subset sorted from them (not recorded which). V gene TRBV6-1 combines with J gene TRBJ1-2; D remains unclear. This clonotype was obtained from a man younger than 35 who had mild COVID-19 (a few samples of this study predate the infection). Cell type and time point are not known. CDR3 in amino acids: CASSEVVRLGYTF. In nucleotides, the CDR3 is TGTGCCAGCAGTGAAGTGGTCAGGCTTGGCTACACCTTC.